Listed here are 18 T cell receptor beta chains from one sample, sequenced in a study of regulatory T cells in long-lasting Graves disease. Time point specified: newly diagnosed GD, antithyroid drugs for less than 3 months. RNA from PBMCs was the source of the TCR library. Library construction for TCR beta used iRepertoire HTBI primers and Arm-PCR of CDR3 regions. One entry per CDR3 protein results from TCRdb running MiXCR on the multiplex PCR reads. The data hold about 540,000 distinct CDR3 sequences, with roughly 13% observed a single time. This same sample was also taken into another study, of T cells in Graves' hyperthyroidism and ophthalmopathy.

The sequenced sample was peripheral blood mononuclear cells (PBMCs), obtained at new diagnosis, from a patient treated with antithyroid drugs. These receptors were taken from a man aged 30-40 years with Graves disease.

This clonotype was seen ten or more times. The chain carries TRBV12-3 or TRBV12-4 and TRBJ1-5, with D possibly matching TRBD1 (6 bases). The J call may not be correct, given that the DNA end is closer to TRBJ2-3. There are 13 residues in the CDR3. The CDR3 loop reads CASSPYRDRPQYF. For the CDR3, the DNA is TGTGCCAGCAGTCCATACAGGGACCGGCCCCAGTATTTT.

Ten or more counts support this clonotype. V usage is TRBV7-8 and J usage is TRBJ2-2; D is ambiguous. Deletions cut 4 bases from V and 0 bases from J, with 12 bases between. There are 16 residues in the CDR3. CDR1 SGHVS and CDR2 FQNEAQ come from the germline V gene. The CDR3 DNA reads TGTGCCAGCAGCTCCTCGGGCGCCGCGAACACCGGGGAGCTGTTTTTT. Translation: CASSSSGAANTGELFF. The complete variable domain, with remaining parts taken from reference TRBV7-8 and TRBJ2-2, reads GAGVSQSPRYKVAKRGQDVALRCDPISGHVSLFWYQQALGQGPEFLTYFQNEAQLDKSGLPSDRFFAERPEGSVSTLKIQRTQQEDSAVYLCASSSSGAANTGELFFGEGSRLTVL.

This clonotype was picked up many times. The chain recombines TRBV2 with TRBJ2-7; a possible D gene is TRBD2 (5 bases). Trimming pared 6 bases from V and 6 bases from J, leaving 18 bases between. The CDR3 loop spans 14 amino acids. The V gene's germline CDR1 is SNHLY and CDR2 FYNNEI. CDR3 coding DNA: TGTGCCAGCAGATCCGGCCCCGGGAACAGCGAGCAGTACTTC. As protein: CASRSGPGNSEQYF.

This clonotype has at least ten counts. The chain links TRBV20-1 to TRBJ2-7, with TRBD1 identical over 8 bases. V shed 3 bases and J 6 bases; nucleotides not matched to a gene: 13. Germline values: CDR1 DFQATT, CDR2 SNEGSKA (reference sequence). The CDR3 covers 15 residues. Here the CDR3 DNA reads TGCAGTGCTAGGGTTCCAGGGGGCGCTTTGAGCGAGCAGTACTTC. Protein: CSARVPGGALSEQYF.

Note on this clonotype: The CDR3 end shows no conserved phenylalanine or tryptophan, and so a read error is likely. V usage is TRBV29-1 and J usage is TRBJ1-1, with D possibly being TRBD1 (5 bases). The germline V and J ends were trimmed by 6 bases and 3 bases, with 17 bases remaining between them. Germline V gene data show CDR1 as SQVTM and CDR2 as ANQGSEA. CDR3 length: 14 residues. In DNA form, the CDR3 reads TGCAGCGTCGTCCCGGGACGGCGGGACACTGAAGCTTTCTCT. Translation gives CSVVPGRRDTEAFS.

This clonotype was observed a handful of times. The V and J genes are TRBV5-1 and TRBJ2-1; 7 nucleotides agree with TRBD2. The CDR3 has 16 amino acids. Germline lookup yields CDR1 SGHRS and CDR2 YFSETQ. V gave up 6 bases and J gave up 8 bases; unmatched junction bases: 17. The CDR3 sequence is CASTSGGRGGSYEQFF. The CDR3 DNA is TGCGCCAGCACCTCCGGGGGGAGAGGTGGTAGCTATGAGCAGTTCTTC.

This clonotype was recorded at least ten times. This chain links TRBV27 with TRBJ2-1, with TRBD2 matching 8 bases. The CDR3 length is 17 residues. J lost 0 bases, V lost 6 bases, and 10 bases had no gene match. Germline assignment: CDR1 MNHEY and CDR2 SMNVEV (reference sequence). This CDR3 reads CASRYSGGRDSYNEQFF. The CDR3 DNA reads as TGTGCCAGCAGATACTCGGGGGGGCGGGACTCCTACAATGAGCAGTTCTTC.

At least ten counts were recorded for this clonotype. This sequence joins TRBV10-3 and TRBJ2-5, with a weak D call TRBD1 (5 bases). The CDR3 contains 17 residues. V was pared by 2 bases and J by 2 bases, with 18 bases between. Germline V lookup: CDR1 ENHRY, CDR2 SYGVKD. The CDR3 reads CAISENGPGLGQETQYF. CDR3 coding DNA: TGTGCCATCAGTGAGAACGGCCCAGGGCTGGGACAAGAGACCCAGTACTTC.

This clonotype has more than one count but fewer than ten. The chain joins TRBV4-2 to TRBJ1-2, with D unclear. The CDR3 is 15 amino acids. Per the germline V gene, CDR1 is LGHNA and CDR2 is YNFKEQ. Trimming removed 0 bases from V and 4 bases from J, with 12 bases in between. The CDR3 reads CASSQEGLAGYGYTF. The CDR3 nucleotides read TGTGCCAGCAGCCAAGAAGGGCTGGCGGGCTATGGCTACACCTTC.

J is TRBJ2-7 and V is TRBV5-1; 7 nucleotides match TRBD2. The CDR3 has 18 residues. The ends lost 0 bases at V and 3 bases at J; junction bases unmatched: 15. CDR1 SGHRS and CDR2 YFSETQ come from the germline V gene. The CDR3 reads CASSLVLSGHEGFYEQYF. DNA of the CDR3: TGCGCCAGCAGCTTGGTGCTTAGCGGGCACGAAGGGTTCTACGAGCAGTACTTC.

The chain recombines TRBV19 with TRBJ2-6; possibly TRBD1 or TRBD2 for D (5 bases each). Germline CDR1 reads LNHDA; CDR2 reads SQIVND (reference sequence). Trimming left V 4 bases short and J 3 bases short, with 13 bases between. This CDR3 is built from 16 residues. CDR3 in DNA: TGTGCCAGTAGTAGGGGGAGAGGGGTTGGGGCCAACGTCCTGACTTTC. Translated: CASSRGRGVGANVLTF.

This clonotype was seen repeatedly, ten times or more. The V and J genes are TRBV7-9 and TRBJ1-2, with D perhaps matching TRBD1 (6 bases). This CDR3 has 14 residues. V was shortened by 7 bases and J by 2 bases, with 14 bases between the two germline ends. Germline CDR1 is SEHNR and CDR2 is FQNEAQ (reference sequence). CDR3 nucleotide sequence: TGTGCCAGCACCTTGCGGGGGCCCAACTATGGCTACACCTTC. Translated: CASTLRGPNYGYTF.

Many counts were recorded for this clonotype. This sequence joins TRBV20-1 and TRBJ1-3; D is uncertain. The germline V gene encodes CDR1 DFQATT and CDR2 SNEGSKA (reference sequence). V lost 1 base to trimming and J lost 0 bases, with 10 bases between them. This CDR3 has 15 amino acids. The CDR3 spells CSARAFGSSGNTIYF. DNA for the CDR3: TGCAGTGCTAGAGCGTTCGGAAGCTCTGGAAACACCATATATTTT.

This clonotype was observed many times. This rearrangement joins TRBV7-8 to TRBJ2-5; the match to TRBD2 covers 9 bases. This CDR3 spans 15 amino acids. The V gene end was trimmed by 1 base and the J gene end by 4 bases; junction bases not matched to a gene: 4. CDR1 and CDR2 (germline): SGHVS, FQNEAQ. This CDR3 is CASSLEAGGGETQYF. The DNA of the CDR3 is TGTGCCAGCAGCTTAGAGGCGGGAGGGGGAGAGACCCAGTACTTC.

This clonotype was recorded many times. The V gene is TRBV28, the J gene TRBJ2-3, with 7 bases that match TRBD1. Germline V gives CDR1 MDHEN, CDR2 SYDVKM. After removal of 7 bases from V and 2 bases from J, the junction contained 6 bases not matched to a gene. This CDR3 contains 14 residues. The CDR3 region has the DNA TGTGCCAGCACCTCGACAGGGATCACAGATACGCAGTATTTT. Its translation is CASTSTGITDTQYF.

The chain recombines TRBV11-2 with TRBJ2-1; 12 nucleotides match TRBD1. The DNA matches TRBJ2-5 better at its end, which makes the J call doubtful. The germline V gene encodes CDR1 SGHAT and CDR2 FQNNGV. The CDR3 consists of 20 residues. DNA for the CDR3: TGTGCCAGCAGCTCCATCCACTATCCACCGGGACAGGGGGCTCGGGAGACCCAGTACTTC. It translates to CASSSIHYPPGQGARETQYF.

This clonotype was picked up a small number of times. The DNA for the CDR3 is TGTGCCAGCGCCGTGAGTCGGACGCTTGGCAATCAGCCCCAGCATTTT. This sequence encodes CASAVSRTLGNQPQHF. V is TRBV19 and J is TRBJ1-5, with no clear D. Germline V gene lookup returns CDR1 LNHDA and CDR2 SQIVND (reference sequence). Trimming removed 9 bases from V and 2 bases from J, with 20 bases in between. The CDR3 contains 16 residues.

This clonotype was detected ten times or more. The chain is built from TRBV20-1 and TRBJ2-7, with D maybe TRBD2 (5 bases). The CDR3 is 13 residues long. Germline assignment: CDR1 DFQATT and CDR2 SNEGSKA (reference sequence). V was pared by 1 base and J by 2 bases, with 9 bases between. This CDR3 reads CSARGESAYEQYF. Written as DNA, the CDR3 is TGCAGTGCTAGAGGGGAGTCGGCCTACGAGCAGTACTTC.